This T cell receptor (beta chain) was captured by sequencing in a study of identical twins. The study's findings and limits: The conclusions drew on cross-sectional statistical analysis instead of tracking the same donors.

V lost 3 bases and J 4 bases, leaving 13 bases between the germline ends. This CDR3 region has 15 residues. TCRdb used MiXCR to reprocess the 5' RACE reads, holding one entry per CDR3 protein. The repertoire holds more than 200,000 distinct CDR3 sequences, with around a tenth as singletons. This clonotype occurred many times. Its antigen is as yet unknown. The TCR sequence derives from a woman under 30 in good health. V gene TRBV12-3 or TRBV12-4 combines with J gene TRBJ2-1; D possibly corresponds to TRBD1 (5 bases). Material for sequencing was memory (CD45RO+) T cells sorted from blood. CDR3 bases: TGTGCCAGCAGTTTGGGCCTAGGGGTATACAATGAGCAGTTCTTC. Translation gives CASSLGLGVYNEQFF.